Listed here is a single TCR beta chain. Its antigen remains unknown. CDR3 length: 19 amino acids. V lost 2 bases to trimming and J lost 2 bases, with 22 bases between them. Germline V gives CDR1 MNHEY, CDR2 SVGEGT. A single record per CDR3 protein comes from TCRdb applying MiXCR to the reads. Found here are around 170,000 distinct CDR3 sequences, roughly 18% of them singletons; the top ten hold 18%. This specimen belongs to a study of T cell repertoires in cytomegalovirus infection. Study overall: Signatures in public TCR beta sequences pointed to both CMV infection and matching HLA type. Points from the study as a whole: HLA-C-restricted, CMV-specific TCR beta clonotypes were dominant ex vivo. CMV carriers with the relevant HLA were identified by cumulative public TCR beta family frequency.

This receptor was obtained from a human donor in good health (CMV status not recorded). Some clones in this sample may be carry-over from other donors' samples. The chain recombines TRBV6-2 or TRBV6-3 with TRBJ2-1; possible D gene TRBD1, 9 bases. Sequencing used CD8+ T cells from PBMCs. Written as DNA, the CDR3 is TGTGCCAGCAGTTACCCCCCGGGAGGGACAGGGCTTACCTACAATGAGCAGTTCTTC. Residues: CASSYPPGGTGLTYNEQFF.